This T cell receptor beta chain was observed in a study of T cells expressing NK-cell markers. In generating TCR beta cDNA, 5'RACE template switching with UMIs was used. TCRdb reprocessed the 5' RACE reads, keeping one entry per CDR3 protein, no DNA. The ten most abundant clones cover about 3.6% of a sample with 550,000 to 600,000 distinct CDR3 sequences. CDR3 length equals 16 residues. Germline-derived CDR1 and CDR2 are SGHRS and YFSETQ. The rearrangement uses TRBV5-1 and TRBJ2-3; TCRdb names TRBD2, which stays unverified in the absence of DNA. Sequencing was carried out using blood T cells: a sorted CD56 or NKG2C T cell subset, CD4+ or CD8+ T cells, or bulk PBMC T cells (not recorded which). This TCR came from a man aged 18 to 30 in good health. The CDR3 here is CASSLTSGSGTDTQYF.